The clone carrying this T cell receptor (beta chain) was seen a single time. No antigen is known for it. This sample is part of a study of cytomegalovirus exposure and HLA in healthy donors. In the study overall: Approximately 80 million unique TCRs from HLA-typed donors were held in an early data release.

Study-wide points: Sequence variants that were highly shared formed a cluster that was likely a sequencing artifact. Being productive about 87% or about 30% of the time was typical of most TCR beta V segments in an earlier analysis. Reports showed the classifier diagnosing cytomegalovirus status with high specificity and sensitivity.

PCR was performed using 60 Vbeta and 13 Jbeta primers. This table comes from immunoSEQ multiplex PCR, and its TCRdb copy is limited to in-frame clones, with some not included. Of approximately 61,000 clones listed, around 80% are singletons. The TCR comes from a man aged 45-65 years in good health and CMV-seropositive. The sequenced material came from PBMCs.

CDR3 sequence: CASILPGTNFQETQYF. The CDR3 coding sequence is TGTGCCAGCATTCTCCCCGGGACTAACTTCCAAGAGACCCAGTACTTC. The chain recombines TRBV2 with TRBJ2-5, with 7 nucleotides matching TRBD2. There are 16 residues in the CDR3. CDR1 is SNHLY and CDR2 is FYNNEI in the germline V gene. The trim removed 7 bases at V and 1 base at J, leaving 12 bases unmatched.